This TCR beta chain came from a study of blood T cells in healthy people across ages (dated by TCRdb to 2014 to 2015). For the study in its entirety: In model experiments, template switching captured about one uniquely barcoded TCR beta cDNA molecule for every two T cells. The study measured age-related changes in TCR beta repertoire diversity using deep sequencing normalized with unique cDNA molecular identifiers. Four age groups were formed from the donors: young (average about 16 years), middle-aged (approximately 39), aged (around 62) and long-lived (less than 85). Donors of different ages were randomly distributed across sequencing lanes to avoid experimental bias. Two additional independent replicas of 1 million unique cDNA reads from the same blood draw were analyzed for two donors (one aged 18 to 29 and one aged 80 or older).

From its cysteine to its phenylalanine, the CDR3 spans 15 amino acids. Just the 45-base CDR3 DNA is kept, in frame starting at base 1. Looking up the germline V gene yields CDR1 SGHTA and CDR2 FQGNSA. Trimming leaves V shorter by 5 bases and J shorter by 2 bases, with the junction holding 6 bases beyond the gene matches. Beyond this particular receptor, the publication reports: Bulk unsorted PBMC profiling prevented conclusive comparison of naive and antigen-experienced compartments. Compared with the aged group, the long-lived group had more naive CD4+ T cells, fewer expanded clones and increased TCR diversity, suggesting age selection. Observed TCR beta diversity correlated strongly with the percentage of naive T cells measured by flow cytometry. Because the CMV infection status of the donors was unknown, age-related changes in expanded clonotypes may potentially have been confounded. Observed TCR beta diversity per million T cells fell roughly linearly with age, and a significant reduction was already apparent by age around 36. Total diversity estimates from one million sequenced T cells were considered lower bounds and underestimates.

Library creation used 5' RACE. The run used an Illumina HiSeq 2500. A second PCR of about 6 to 11 cycles was run with a J-beta primer mix and a sample-barcoded 5' primer. Each TCR beta cDNA molecule received a unique molecular identifier from a template-switch 5' adaptor carrying 12 random nucleotides. Each sample yielded at least 2.5 million CDR3-containing paired-end reads. All of the RNA was converted into first-strand cDNA using the Mint cDNA synthesis kit, with a TRBC-specific oligonucleotide serving as the primer. All cDNA was treated with uracil-DNA glycosylase and then went through a first 18-cycle PCR with the universal primers M1SS and BC2_uni_R. Per the authors' processing: For normalization, 1 million high-quality reads, each with a distinct molecular identifier, were randomly selected from each sample. Reads sharing molecular identifiers were discarded rather than binned into consensus sequences. MiTCR, run with a Q25 quality threshold and the strictest error-elimination algorithm, handled CDR3 identification, clonotype clustering and error correction. A nonparametric unseen species model with Euler transformation was used to estimate lower-bound total TCR beta diversity. TCRdb ran its own pipeline on the public reads, namely fastp trimming at Q25 and MiXCR clone calling, and kept in-frame beta chains. Each CDR3 protein gets just one entry, which takes the most common genes and DNA from the rows behind it. Here the V and J calls rest on TCRdb's processing, not on the authors' analysis. The sample contains 1.4 million to 1.5 million distinct CDR3 sequences, 35% to 45% of them found a single time. The ten most abundant clones make up 7% to 9% of the sample.

This clonotype was observed a handful of times. Its antigen has not been determined. There are no base qualities to consult, and no much larger clone falls within one base. Donors were roughly 40 systemically healthy Caucasian individuals from Russia aged roughly 6 to 90 years. Each donor gave ten milliliters of peripheral blood, collected into EDTA-treated Vacutainer tubes. Ficoll-Paque density-gradient centrifugation was used to isolate PBMCs, with at least 6.5 million per sample. Trizol reagent was used to extract total RNA from the PBMCs, yielding at least 6 micrograms per sample. For every donor, an aliquot of PBMCs went through flow cytometry to measure the percentages of naive CD45RAhigh/CD27high T cells.

This TCR derives from a woman aged 18-29 years in good health. Sequenced sample: blood. Recombination connected TRBV7-2 to TRBJ2-3; the junction holds 8 bases that match TRBD2. CDR3 reads: CASSPYGLATDTQYF. The nucleotide sequence is TGTGCCAGCAGCCCATACGGACTAGCCACAGATACGCAGTATTTT.